The next 6 T cell receptor beta chains were all read from a single sample in a study of T cells in Graves' hyperthyroidism and ophthalmopathy. Amplification yielded TCR beta CDR3 regions, with RNA transcripts as the source. Carried out on the TCR CDR3, a first-round RT-PCR used the HTBI primer set. In TCRdb, the multiplex PCR reads were re-called with MiXCR into one record per CDR3 protein. The sample yields 490,000 or so distinct CDR3 sequences, 46% seen once. The sequenced sample was peripheral blood or thyroid tissue (not recorded which). The receptors derive from an adult woman with Graves' disease, either hyperthyroidism or ophthalmopathy (not recorded which).

CDR3 region: CASSKDGGGPDEKLFF. The DNA for the CDR3 is TGTGCCAGCAGCAAGGACGGGGGTGGGCCAGATGAAAAACTGTTTTTT. The chain employs TRBV9 and TRBJ1-4; a possible D gene is TRBD1 (5 bases). This CDR3 region has 16 residues. The V gene's germline CDR1 is SGDLS and CDR2 YYNGEE. With 4 bases removed from V and 6 bases from J, the gap between germline ends came to 19 bases. Full variable domain (outside the CDR3, taken from reference TRBV9 and TRBJ1-4): DSGVTQTPKHLITATGQRVTLRCSPRSGDLSVYWYQQSLDQGLQFLIQYYNGEERAKGNILERFSAQQFPDLHSELNLSSLELGDSALYFCASSKDGGGPDEKLFFGSGTQLSVL.

The sample holds a few counts of this clonotype. V usage is TRBV29-1 and J usage is TRBJ1-2; D remains unclear. The CDR3 has 11 residues. The germline CDR1 and CDR2 sequences are SQVTM and ANQGSEA. The V and J ends lost 5 bases and 2 bases respectively, with 6 bases between them. CDR3 protein: CSVYTNYGYTF. The CDR3 nucleotides are TGCAGCGTTTACACGAACTATGGCTACACCTTC.

The chain couples TRBV4-2 to TRBJ1-2; a possible D gene is TRBD1 (5 bases). Trimming took 3 bases from V and 8 from J, leaving 19 bases between them. CDR3 length: 15 amino acids. CDR1 LGHNA and CDR2 YNFKEQ come from the germline V gene. The CDR3 DNA reads as TGTGCCAGCAGCCAGGTCGCCAGGGAAGTGGAGGGCTACACCTTC. Translating gives CASSQVAREVEGYTF.

The chain employs TRBV20-1 and TRBJ2-7; the match to TRBD1 covers 7 bases. Looked up from germline, CDR1 is DFQATT and CDR2 is SNEGSKA (reference sequence). J gave up 3 bases and V 3 bases, and 11 bases lay outside the gene matches. There are 15 residues in the CDR3. The CDR3 bases are TGCAGTGCTAGCCGGGAATGGCAGGGGGACTACGAGCAGTACTTC. It encodes CSASREWQGDYEQYF.

Turning to this clonotype: Germline is not matched at one junction end, which may reflect a read error. J is TRBJ2-5 and V is TRBV24-1; 7 bases agree with TRBD2. The CDR3 totals 16 residues. In germline, CDR1 is KGHDR, CDR2 SFDVKD. The CDR3 DNA reads as TGTGCCACCAGTGACCCGTTGGCCCCGGCGGGGGAGACCCGGTACTTC. It specifies CATSDPLAPAGETRYF.

The chain is built from TRBV7-2 and TRBJ1-2; D uncertain. V dropped 3 bases and J dropped 5 bases, with 10 bases sitting between them. CDR1 SGHTA and CDR2 FQGNSA come from the germline V gene. The CDR3 length is 13 residues. CDR3 nucleotide sequence: TGTGCCAGCAGCTTTTTCAGTGGATATGGCTACACCTTC. The encoded protein is CASSFFSGYGYTF.